These 32 T cell receptor beta chains came from one sample sequenced in a study of cytomegalovirus exposure and HLA in healthy donors. Profiled with immunoSEQ multiplex PCR; TCRdb holds only in-frame clones, not every one. The repertoire consists of some 170,000 clones, with approximately 87% occurring once and the leading ten covering 5.5% to 6%. Sequencing used PBMCs. Receptors were obtained from a woman aged 30 to 39 in good health and CMV-seronegative.

The chain carries TRBV11-2 and TRBJ2-1, with D possibly being TRBD2 (5 bases). The germline V and J ends were trimmed by 3 bases and 6 bases, with 15 bases remaining between them. The length of the CDR3 is 15 residues. Germline V gene sequence: CDR1 SGHAT, CDR2 FQNNGV. The CDR3 region has the DNA TGTGCCAGCAGCTTTCGCGAGGGCACTTTCAATGAGCAGTTCTTC. This encodes CASSFREGTFNEQFF.

V is TRBV18 and J is TRBJ1-2, with TRBD1 identical over 9 bases. V lost 3 bases, J lost 4 bases, and 12 bases stayed unmatched. In germline, CDR1 is KGHSH, CDR2 LQKENI. CDR3 size: 17 residues. The CDR3 nucleotides are TGTGCCAGCTCACCGATTCCGGGACAGGGTCAAAGCTATGGCTACACCTTC. Protein product: CASSPIPGQGQSYGYTF. The full variable domain, its missing parts supplied by reference TRBV18 and TRBJ1-2, is NAGVMQNPRHLVRRRGQEARLRCSPMKGHSHVYWYRQLPEEGLKFMVYLQKENIIDESGMPKERFSAEFPKEGPSILRIQQVVRGDSAAYFCASSPIPGQGQSYGYTFGSGTRLTVV.

This chain joins TRBV4-2 and TRBJ1-3; D uncertain. Germline V gene data show CDR1 as LGHNA and CDR2 as YNFKEQ. The CDR3 is 12 amino acids. Trimming removed 5 bases from V and 6 bases from J, with 8 bases in between. CDR3 amino acids: CASSEGKNTIYF. The CDR3 DNA is TGTGCCAGCAGCGAGGGTAAAAACACCATATATTTT.

This clone occurred a few times. V gene TRBV7-2 combines with J gene TRBJ2-5; D is possibly TRBD2 (5 bases). There are 16 residues in the CDR3. V was trimmed by 5 bases and J by 5 bases, leaving 21 bases between them. Per the germline V gene, CDR1 is SGHTA and CDR2 is FQGNSA. The CDR3 here is CASSENLRGPRETQYF. CDR3 DNA sequence: TGTGCCAGCAGCGAAAATCTACGGGGTCCTCGTGAGACCCAGTACTTC.

The count of this clone is one. CDR3 DNA sequence: TGTGCCAGCAGCCGCGCGACCCCGTGGGACCTCGAGACTGATGGCTACACCTTC. Its protein is CASSRATPWDLETDGYTF. The chain combines TRBV11-3 with TRBJ1-2; D might be TRBD1 (5 bases). The CDR3 is made up of 18 amino acids. Deletions cut 5 bases from V and 6 bases from J, with 28 bases between. The germline CDR1 and CDR2 sequences are SGHNT and YENEEA.

The V call is TRBV28, the J call TRBJ1-4; D gene ambiguous. Per the germline V gene, CDR1 is MDHEN and CDR2 is SYDVKM. This CDR3 contains 16 residues. V lost 5 bases, J lost 0 bases, and 13 bases lay in between. In DNA, the CDR3 is TGTGCCAGCAGTCAGGTCACAGCCGCAACTAATGAAAAACTGTTTTTT. This sequence encodes CASSQVTAATNEKLFF.

This chain links TRBV7-2 with TRBJ2-1; 8 positions agree with TRBD1. The CDR3 spans 17 residues. The V and J ends lost 1 base and 7 bases, in that order; junction bases with no gene match: 12. CDR1 and CDR2 (germline): SGHTA, FQGNSA. CDR3 DNA: TGTGCCAGCAGCTTAGTTCATCAGGGGGCGTTTGTGAATGAGCAGTTCTTC. It specifies CASSLVHQGAFVNEQFF.

This clone was seen a handful of times. The J gene is TRBJ2-7, the V gene TRBV4-1, with TRBD2 matching 13 bases. This CDR3 spans 16 amino acids. V lost 1 base and J lost 2; bases outside the gene matches: 2. Looked up from germline, CDR1 is MGHRA and CDR2 is YSYEKL. The CDR3 is CASSQGTSGGAYEQYF. CDR3 bases: TGCGCCAGCAGCCAAGGGACTAGCGGGGGAGCCTACGAGCAGTACTTC.

The V and J genes are TRBV29-1 and TRBJ2-7, with TRBD2 matching 12 bases. The CDR3 totals 14 residues. The germline CDR1 and CDR2 sequences are SQVTM and ANQGSEA. Germline trimming cut 6 bases from V and 3 bases from J; bases unmatched to any gene: 6. The CDR3 sequence is CSVRLAGVRYEQYF. CDR3 nucleotide sequence: TGCAGCGTACGACTAGCGGGAGTCCGCTACGAGCAGTACTTC.

This sequence joins TRBV27 and TRBJ2-3; D is undetermined. The CDR3 is 13 amino acids. Germline CDR1 reads MNHEY; CDR2 reads SMNVEV (reference sequence). The V end lost 5 bases, the J end lost 8 bases, and 14 bases lay between the germline ends. The CDR3 loop is CASSTLALVTQYF. The CDR3 nucleotides read TGTGCCAGCAGTACCCTCGCGTTGGTTACGCAGTATTTT.

The gene calls are TRBV5-1 and TRBJ2-3; D is perhaps TRBD2 (6 bases). The CDR3 has 16 residues. The V end lost 4 bases, the J end lost 0 bases, and 15 bases lay between the germline ends. Germline V lookup: CDR1 SGHRS, CDR2 YFSETQ. The CDR3 nucleotides read TGCGCCAGCAGCAACCTACTAGCACGCAGCACAGATACGCAGTATTTT. Its translation: CASSNLLARSTDTQYF.

This clone was seen more than once but under ten times. The chain joins TRBV5-6 to TRBJ1-6; TRBD1 aligns across 10 bases. The CDR3 has 15 residues. The J segment lost 8 bases and the V segment lost 4 bases, leaving 6 bases of the junction unmatched. CDR1 is SGHDT and CDR2 is YYEEEE in the germline V gene. The CDR3 loop is CASSDTTGGYSPLHF. CDR3 sequence (DNA): TGTGCCAGCAGCGACACGACAGGGGGCTATTCACCCCTCCACTTT.

V and J are TRBV27 and TRBJ2-3; D remains ambiguous. This CDR3 comprises 14 residues. Germline V gives CDR1 MNHEY, CDR2 SMNVEV (reference sequence). Between the trimmed V and J ends, which lost 6 bases and 2 bases, there was a span of 12 bases. CDR3 DNA: TGTGCCAGCAGCAAGGGCGATTTCACAGATACGCAGTATTTT. Amino acid sequence: CASSKGDFTDTQYF.

The J gene is TRBJ2-1, the V gene TRBV7-9, with D possibly being TRBD2 (7 bases). Trimming took 5 bases from V and 3 from J, leaving 17 bases between them. The length of the CDR3 is 16 residues. Germline V lookup: CDR1 SEHNR, CDR2 FQNEAQ (reference sequence). Written as DNA, the CDR3 is TGTGCCAGCAGCGAAGGGGGGGAGTCGTACTACAATGAGCAGTTCTTC. It yields the protein CASSEGGESYYNEQFF.

The CDR3 DNA sequence: TGTGCCATCGGGGACCCGGACCACGAGCAGTACTTC. It specifies CAIGDPDHEQYF. This sequence joins TRBV6-5 and TRBJ2-7; D may correspond to TRBD1 or TRBD2 (5 bases each). V was shortened by 10 bases and J by 5 bases, with 15 bases between the two germline ends. Germline V gene data show CDR1 as MNHEY and CDR2 as SVGAGI. CDR3 size: 12 residues.

The chain recombines TRBV12-2 with TRBJ2-7; the table's D call, TRBD2, has no DNA check behind it. TRBV12-2 corresponds to a pseudogene. The CDR3 spans 13 residues. The CDR3 DNA sequence: TGTGCAAGTCGCTTACTCCTCTCCCTCGAGCAGTACTTC. It translates to CASRLLLSLEQYF.

The CDR3 reads CASSLKVLGRVGYTF. CDR3 in DNA: TGTGCCAGCAGCTTAAAGGTCCTGGGGCGGGTTGGCTACACCTTC. The chain couples TRBV7-3 to TRBJ1-2; possible D gene TRBD1, 5 bases. V dropped 1 base and J dropped 7 bases, with 16 bases sitting between them. The CDR3 extends over 15 amino acids. Germline lookup yields CDR1 SGHTA and CDR2 FQGTGA.

The chain links TRBV4-2 to TRBJ2-3; D is perhaps TRBD1 or TRBD2 (5 bases each). Trimming took off 4 bases at V and 9 bases at J, with 11 bases between the two ends. The germline V gene encodes CDR1 LGHNA and CDR2 YNFKEQ. The length of the CDR3 is 12 residues. CDR3 region: CASSPPGPTQYF. CDR3 DNA sequence: TGTGCCAGCAGCCCACCGGGACCAACGCAGTATTTT.

This clone has just one count. The V call is TRBV6-6, the J call TRBJ2-3; perhaps D is TRBD1 or TRBD2 (5 bases each). Trimming stripped 2 bases from V and 2 bases from J, with 5 bases between. The CDR3 spans 13 residues. The germline CDR1 and CDR2 sequences are MNHNY and SVGAGI (reference sequence). CDR3 sequence (DNA): TGTGCCAGCAGTTACGGGACCACAGATACGCAGTATTTT. This sequence encodes CASSYGTTDTQYF.

The chain recombines TRBV18 with TRBJ1-5, with 8 positions matching TRBD1. Germline V gives CDR1 KGHSH, CDR2 LQKENI. CDR3 size: 15 residues. Trimming cost V 3 bases and J 6 bases; bases outside gene matches: 7. CDR3 in amino acids: CASSPGTGLGQPQHF. The CDR3 region has the DNA TGTGCCAGCTCACCGGGGACAGGTCTGGGTCAGCCCCAGCATTTT.

About this clone: Other DNA sequences in this specimen translate into the identical CDR3. The J gene is TRBJ2-5, the V gene TRBV28; possibly TRBD2 for D (6 bases). This CDR3 comprises 13 residues. Between the trimmed V and J ends, which lost 3 bases and 5 bases, there was a span of 10 bases. CDR1 and CDR2 from the germline V gene are MDHEN and SYDVKM. The DNA of the CDR3 is TGTGCCAGCAGTTTGGGGGGTCGGGAGACCCAGTACTTC. It specifies CASSLGGRETQYF.

The chain joins TRBV29-1 to TRBJ1-1; 7 positions match TRBD1. With 4 bases clipped from V and 0 bases from J, the junction kept 8 bases outside the gene matches. Germline CDR1 SQVTM, CDR2 ANQGSEA. There are 15 residues in the CDR3. The CDR3 DNA reads TGCAGCGTTGCCCCCATGACAGGGATGAACACTGAAGCTTTCTTT. Protein product: CSVAPMTGMNTEAFF. Full variable domain (rest looked up from reference TRBV29-1 and TRBJ1-1): SAVISQKPSRDICQRGTSLTIQCQVDSQVTMMFWYRQQPGQSLTLIATANQGSEATYESGFVIDKFPISRPNLTFSTLTVSNMSPEDSSIYLCSVAPMTGMNTEAFFGQGTRLTVV.

The chain has TRBV4-3 and TRBJ1-1, with 9 bases lining up with TRBD1. This CDR3 comprises 15 residues. The V segment lost 2 bases and the J segment 5 bases; nucleotides outside the gene matches: 6. The germline gives CDR1 LGHNA, CDR2 YSLEER. The CDR3 protein is CASSQRGQGSTEAFF. The CDR3 DNA is TGCGCCAGCAGCCAACGGGGACAGGGCTCGACTGAAGCTTTCTTT.

The chain combines TRBV4-3 with TRBJ1-1, with D possibly being TRBD1 (5 bases). The CDR3 is 15 residues long. Germline V gives CDR1 LGHNA, CDR2 YSLEER. The V and J ends lost 1 base and 4 bases respectively, with 13 bases between them. CDR3 region: CASSQVGGGGTEAFF. The CDR3, as DNA: TGCGCCAGCAGCCAAGTCGGGGGTGGCGGCACTGAAGCTTTCTTT.

This clone occurred a few times. The chain uses TRBV5-1 and TRBJ1-1; tentatively, D is TRBD1 (5 bases). Germline loops: CDR1 SGHRS, CDR2 YFSETQ. V lost 1 base and J lost 0, with 7 bases in between. The CDR3 covers 14 residues. CDR3 coding DNA: TGCGCCAGCAGCTTGAGACAGATGAACACTGAAGCTTTCTTT. Translation: CASSLRQMNTEAFF.

DNA for the CDR3: TGTGCCAGCATGAGCACAGATACGCAGTATTTT. Translated, it gives CASMSTDTQYF. The chain joins TRBV27 to TRBJ2-3; D remains ambiguous. V gave up 7 bases and J gave up 0 bases, with 2 bases separating them. The germline CDR1 and CDR2 sequences are MNHEY and SMNVEV (reference sequence). The CDR3 extends over 11 amino acids.

V is TRBV19 and J is TRBJ1-1; 7 bases fit TRBD1. This CDR3 spans 15 amino acids. V lost 6 bases and J lost 8; bases outside the gene matches: 15. Germline CDR1 is LNHDA and CDR2 is SQIVND (reference sequence). The CDR3 region is CASSLSRPDREEAFF. In nucleotides, the CDR3 is TGTGCCAGTAGCCTCTCACGTCCTGACAGGGAAGAAGCTTTCTTT.

The chain carries TRBV6-1 and TRBJ2-4; perhaps TRBD2 as D (5 bases). V lost 7 bases and J lost 4, with 8 bases in between. Germline values: CDR1 MNHNS, CDR2 SASEGT. The CDR3 has 12 amino acids. CDR3 loop: CASNSGKNIQYF. The CDR3, as DNA: TGTGCCAGCAATTCGGGGAAAAACATTCAGTACTTC.

The chain carries TRBV5-6 and TRBJ1-1; D unresolved. The CDR3 contains 13 residues. Germline V CDR1 and CDR2: SGHDT, YYEEEE. Trimming took 4 bases from V and 2 from J, leaving 9 bases between them. The CDR3 loop is CASSVDLNTEAFF. CDR3 sequence (DNA): TGTGCCAGCAGCGTTGACCTTAACACTGAAGCTTTCTTT.

V is TRBV6-6 and J is TRBJ2-2, with TRBD1 matching over 7 bases. Trimming took 5 bases from V and 1 from J; bases not matched to a gene: 7. This CDR3 contains 16 residues. Germline CDR1 MNHNY, CDR2 SVGAGI (reference sequence). The CDR3 here is CASSPSRQGNTGELFF. CDR3 coding DNA: TGTGCCAGCAGTCCTTCACGACAGGGGAACACCGGGGAGCTGTTTTTT.

The chain employs TRBV6-5 and TRBJ2-2; TRBD2 is a possible D gene (5 bases). Trimming pared 2 bases from V and 7 bases from J, leaving 17 bases between. The CDR3 is 16 residues long. CDR1 and CDR2 from the germline V gene are MNHEY and SVGAGI. The CDR3 here is CASSYLPGLPHGELFF. The CDR3 DNA follows: TGTGCCAGCAGTTACCTACCCGGACTCCCCCACGGGGAGCTGTTTTTT.

The genes are TRBV7-8 and TRBJ1-3; no clear D gene. Germline CDR1 is SGHVS and CDR2 is FQNEAQ. Trimming shortened V by 1 base and J by 4 bases, and 5 bases separated the two germline ends. CDR3 length equals 13 residues. The CDR3 DNA follows: TGTGCCAGCAGCTTAGTCACGGGAAACACCATATATTTT. It yields the protein CASSLVTGNTIYF.